This note documents a single T cell receptor (beta chain) sequence. Its specificity is unknown. The data were produced by immunoSEQ multiplex PCR, yet TCRdb's version contains in-frame clones alone and is incomplete. This table holds about 56,000 clones, about 88% found once. These data originate in a study of cytomegalovirus exposure and HLA in healthy donors. Overall study results and limits: Subsequent analysis found a tendency for first-cohort TCR clusters to co-occur within the 95 to 150 validation repertoires.

This CDR3 is 16 amino acids long. Sequenced sample: PBMCs. The chain carries TRBV21-1 and TRBJ2-6; the table names TRBD1, a call not compared with the DNA. TRBV21-1 is described as a pseudogene. The clonotype comes from a woman between 18 and 30 years old in good health and CMV-seronegative. The CDR3 bases are TGTGCCAGCAGCAAAGCTGAAGGGGGCGCGACCAACGTCCTGACTTTC. Translation gives CASSKAEGGATNVLTF.